This record concerns one TCR beta chain sequence. Study processing details: From reference gene primer amplification, estimates of nucleated cell counts were derived. Here immunoSEQ multiplex PCR was the method, and the copy in TCRdb shows in-frame clones only, minus some. The DNA was the basis for D and trimming; V, J and clone size are from that table. The profile shows under 100,000 clones, about nine tenths of them singletons. The record originates from a study of blood T cell repertoires in COVID-19. Whole-study context: The United States, Italy and Spain supplied acute and convalescent COVID-19 samples. Sources were T cells, B-cell-depleted T cells, or PBMCs; the material itself was cDNA or gDNA.

Trimming stripped 5 bases from V and 3 bases from J, with 13 bases between. Germline V gene lookup returns CDR1 MDHEN and CDR2 SYDVKM. The CDR3 runs 14 residues. The chain combines TRBV28 with TRBJ1-2; D gene uncertain. Sequenced: peripheral blood. This receptor was taken from a human donor in a cohort sampled during active COVID-19. The CDR3, as DNA: TGTGCCAGCAGTCCAGGCCCGAAGCACTATGGCTACACCTTC. This encodes CASSPGPKHYGYTF.